This T cell receptor (beta chain) was sequenced in a study of CD8+ T cells in alopecia areata. Documented treatment: oral pan-JAK inhibitor, 5-10 mg twice daily. The germline V and J ends were trimmed by 6 bases and 10 bases, with 19 bases remaining between them. This CDR3 comprises 13 residues. The germline CDR1 and CDR2 sequences are SQVTM and ANQGSEA. Following extraction, RNA underwent reverse transcription to cDNA, which served as the sequencing template. Using immunoSEQ multiplex PCR, the repertoire was profiled, and TCRdb retains in-frame clones only, with some absent. The sample consists of roughly 220,000 clones, roughly 66% of them appearing once.

The genes are TRBV29-1 and TRBJ2-1; the D is unclear. This clonotype originated in a human donor with alopecia areata. Specimen: CD4+ T cells sorted from blood, collected at approximately week 42, from a patient treated with tofacitinib. The CDR3 is CSVGHLKVREQFF. In DNA, the CDR3 is TGCAGCGTCGGCCACTTGAAGGTTAGGGAGCAGTTCTTC.